This TCR beta chain was documented in a study of T cell clonality in common variable immunodeficiency. Study results and limitations: CVID subjects shared fewer TCRbeta clones than healthy controls did. Repertoire-complication correlations in CVID were limited by patient heterogeneity. In common variable immunodeficiency, TCR beta chains reportedly carried fewer deletions and N-nucleotide insertions.

Control and CVID samples contributed equal amounts of genomic DNA. The assay was immunoSEQ multiplex PCR, and TCRdb's table has in-frame clones only and misses some. The repertoire consists of 25,000 to 30,000 clones, none detected only once. CDR1 is SGHTA, CDR2 FQGNSA, per germline. V was cut by 5 bases and J by 5 bases, with 15 bases left in between. The CDR3 has 14 amino acids. As regards this clone: Its matching antigen is unknown. The read terminates 3 residues before the CDR3 end, so the remaining end is supplied by the germline J gene.

Sequencing was performed on peripheral blood mononuclear cells. The receptor was derived from a human donor with common variable immunodeficiency. The chain is built from TRBV7-2 and TRBJ1-1, with D possibly TRBD1 on 5 matching bases. CDR3 loop: CASSRWGDGTEAFF. CDR3 bases read: TGTGCCAGCAGCCGTTGGGGGGACGGGACTGAA.